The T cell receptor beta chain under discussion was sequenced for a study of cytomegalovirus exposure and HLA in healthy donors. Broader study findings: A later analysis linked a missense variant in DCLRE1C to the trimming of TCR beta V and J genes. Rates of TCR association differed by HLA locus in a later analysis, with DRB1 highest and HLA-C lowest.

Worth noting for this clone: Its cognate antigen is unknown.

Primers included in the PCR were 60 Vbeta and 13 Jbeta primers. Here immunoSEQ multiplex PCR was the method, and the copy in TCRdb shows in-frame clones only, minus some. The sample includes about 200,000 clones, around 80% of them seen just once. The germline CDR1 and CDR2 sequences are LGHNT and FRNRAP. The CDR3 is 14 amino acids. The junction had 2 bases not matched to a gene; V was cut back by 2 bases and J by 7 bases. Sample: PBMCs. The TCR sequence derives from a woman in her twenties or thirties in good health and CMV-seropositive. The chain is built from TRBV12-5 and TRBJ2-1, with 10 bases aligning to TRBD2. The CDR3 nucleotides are TGTGCTAGTGGTTTGAGCGGGGGGGCGAATGAGCAGTTCTTC. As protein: CASGLSGGANEQFF.